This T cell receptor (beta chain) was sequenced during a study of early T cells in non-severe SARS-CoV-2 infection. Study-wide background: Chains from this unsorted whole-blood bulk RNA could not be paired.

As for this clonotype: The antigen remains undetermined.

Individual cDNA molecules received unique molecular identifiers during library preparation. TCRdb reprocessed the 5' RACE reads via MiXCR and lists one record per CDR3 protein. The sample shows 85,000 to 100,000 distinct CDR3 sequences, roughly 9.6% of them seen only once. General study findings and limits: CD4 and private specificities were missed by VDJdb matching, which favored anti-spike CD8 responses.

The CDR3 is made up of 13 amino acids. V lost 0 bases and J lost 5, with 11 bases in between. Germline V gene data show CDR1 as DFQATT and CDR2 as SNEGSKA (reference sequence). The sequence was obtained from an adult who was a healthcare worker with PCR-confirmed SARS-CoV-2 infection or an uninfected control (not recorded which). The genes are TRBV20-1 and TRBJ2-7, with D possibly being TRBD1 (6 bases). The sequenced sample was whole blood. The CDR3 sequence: CSAREGALDEQYF. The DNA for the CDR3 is TGCAGTGCTAGAGAGGGGGCTTTGGACGAGCAGTACTTC.